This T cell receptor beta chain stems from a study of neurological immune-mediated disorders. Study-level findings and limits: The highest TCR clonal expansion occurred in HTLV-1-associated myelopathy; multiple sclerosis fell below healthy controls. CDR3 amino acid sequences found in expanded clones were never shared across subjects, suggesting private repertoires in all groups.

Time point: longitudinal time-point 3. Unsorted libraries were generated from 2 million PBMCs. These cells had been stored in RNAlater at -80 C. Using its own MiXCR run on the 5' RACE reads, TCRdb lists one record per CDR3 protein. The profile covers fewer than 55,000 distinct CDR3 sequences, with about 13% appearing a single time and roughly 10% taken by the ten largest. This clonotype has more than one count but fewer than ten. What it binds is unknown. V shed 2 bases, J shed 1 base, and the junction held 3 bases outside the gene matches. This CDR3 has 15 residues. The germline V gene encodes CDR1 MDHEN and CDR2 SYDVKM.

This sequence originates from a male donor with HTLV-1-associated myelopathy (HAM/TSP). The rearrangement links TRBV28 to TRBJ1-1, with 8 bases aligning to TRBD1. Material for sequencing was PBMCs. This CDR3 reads CASSLQGAQNTEAFF. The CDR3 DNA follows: TGTGCCAGCAGTTTACAGGGGGCGCAGAACACTGAAGCTTTCTTT.